This T cell receptor beta chain was captured by sequencing in a study of response to subunit inactivated influenza vaccine. TCRdb passed the RT-PCR reads through MiXCR, listing each CDR3 protein once. This sample has roughly 700,000 distinct CDR3 sequences, with about 15% found just once. There are a few counts of this clonotype. J gave up 4 bases and V 8 bases, and 19 bases lay outside the gene matches. CDR1 and CDR2 (germline): MNHEY, SMNVEV (reference sequence). This CDR3 contains 18 residues. Sequences were derived from PBMCs from blood, sampled approximately 12 days after vaccination. The TCR sequence derives from a man aged 50 or older who received an inactivated influenza vaccine. The rearrangement joins TRBV27 to TRBJ2-7; 11 bases fit TRBD2. CDR3 residues: CASARGVAGGNSKYEQYF. CDR3 nucleotides: TGTGCCAGCGCTCGAGGGGTAGCGGGAGGGAACAGTAAATACGAGCAGTACTTC.